The 22 T cell receptor beta chains reported below all come from one sample, sequenced in a study of T-cell memory formation after mild COVID-19. TCRdb re-called the 5' RACE reads with MiXCR, one entry per CDR3 protein. In the table there are almost 550,000 distinct CDR3 sequences, around 21% of which are singletons. What was sequenced was PBMCs or a T cell subset sorted from them (not recorded which). The receptors shown here come from an adult woman who had mild COVID-19 (a few samples of this study predate the infection). Cell type and time point are not known.

This clonotype was counted ten times or more. The rearrangement joins TRBV7-9 to TRBJ1-1; 7 nucleotides line up with TRBD1. The CDR3 consists of 14 residues. V gave up 7 bases and J gave up 0 bases; unmatched junction bases: 5. Germline V lookup: CDR1 SEHNR, CDR2 FQNEAQ (reference sequence). The CDR3 protein is CASKKTGMNTEAFF. The DNA of the CDR3 is TGTGCCAGCAAAAAGACAGGGATGAACACTGAAGCTTTCTTT.

V and J are TRBV4-2 and TRBJ2-7, with unresolved D. Trimming shortened V by 0 bases and J by 2 bases, and 5 bases separated the two germline ends. The CDR3 loop spans 13 amino acids. Germline-derived CDR1 and CDR2 are LGHNA and YNFKEQ. CDR3 residues: CASSQDGTYEQYF. The CDR3 coding sequence is TGTGCCAGCAGCCAAGATGGCACCTACGAGCAGTACTTC.

This clonotype has just a few counts. The chain has TRBV11-2 and TRBJ1-2; TRBD1 matches at 12 bases. Germline V gives CDR1 SGHAT, CDR2 FQNNGV. V shed 1 base, J shed 6 bases, and the junction held 3 bases outside the gene matches. This CDR3 has 15 residues. The DNA for the CDR3 is TGTGCCAGCAGCTTAGCGGGACAGGGGGCTCATGGCTACACCTTC. Encoded protein: CASSLAGQGAHGYTF.

This clonotype occurred a few times. The chain has TRBV12-3 or TRBV12-4 and TRBJ2-2, with D possibly being TRBD2 (6 bases). This CDR3 is built from 17 residues. Trimming cost V 5 bases and J 1 base, with 17 bases left between them. The CDR3 loop is CASSPTPGRRNTGELFF. The CDR3 DNA follows: TGTGCCAGCAGTCCCACCCCCGGGAGACGGAACACCGGGGAGCTGTTTTTT.

The CDR3 sequence is CASSESIGRGYNEQFF. The DNA for the CDR3 is TGTGCCAGCAGTGAATCCATCGGGAGGGGCTACAATGAGCAGTTCTTC. The chain joins TRBV6-1 to TRBJ2-1; 8 bases are a match to TRBD2. This CDR3 region has 16 residues. Trimming removed 2 bases from V and 3 bases from J; junction bases left unmatched: 6. Germline CDR1 reads MNHNS; CDR2 reads SASEGT.

This clonotype was recorded a few times. V gene TRBV15 combines with J gene TRBJ1-2; D remains ambiguous. Germline CDR1 LNHNV, CDR2 YYDKDF (reference sequence). The length of the CDR3 is 14 residues. V lost 0 bases to trimming and J lost 8 bases, with 13 bases between them. The CDR3, as DNA: TGTGCCACCAGCAGAGATGGGCGCCAGGCGGGCTACACCTTC. This translates into CATSRDGRQAGYTF.

CDR3 nucleotide sequence: TGCGCCAGCAGCCAAGGCGGAGCGGAGACCTACGAGCAGTACTTC. Its translation is CASSQGGAETYEQYF. The V call is TRBV4-1, the J call TRBJ2-7, with D maybe TRBD2 (5 bases). Germline V gives CDR1 MGHRA, CDR2 YSYEKL. V shed 1 base and J shed 2 bases, with 12 bases lying between them. CDR3 length equals 15 residues.

This clonotype has just a few counts. The chain has TRBV5-5 and TRBJ2-3, with a weak D call TRBD2 (6 bases). The V end lost 5 bases, the J end lost 4 bases, and 17 bases lay between the germline ends. The CDR3 covers 15 residues. Germline CDR1 SGHKS, CDR2 YYEKEE (reference sequence). CDR3 sequence: CASRLWGVQADTQYF. For the CDR3, the DNA is TGTGCCAGCAGACTTTGGGGGGTTCAGGCAGATACGCAGTATTTT.

The table lists this clonotype with a few counts. The CDR3 DNA reads as TGTGCCAGCAGCTTGGGGGAGGTTAGCACAGATACGCAGTATTTT. It is translated as CASSLGEVSTDTQYF. The V gene is TRBV7-9, the J gene TRBJ2-3, with D possibly TRBD2 on 6 matching bases. Germline lookup yields CDR1 SEHNR and CDR2 FQNEAQ (reference sequence). V was pared by 3 bases and J by 0 bases, with 10 bases between. The CDR3 is 15 residues long.

This clonotype has ten or more counts. The CDR3 spells CASKLTSGYTDTQYF. The CDR3 DNA is TGTGCCAGCAAGTTAACTAGCGGGTACACAGATACGCAGTATTTT. The rearrangement joins TRBV3-1 to TRBJ2-3; TRBD2 aligns across 9 bases. The trim removed 7 bases at V and 2 bases at J, leaving 7 bases unmatched. The CDR3 extends over 15 amino acids. Germline assignment: CDR1 LGHDT and CDR2 YNNKEL (reference sequence).

The table lists this clonotype with a few counts. The chain links TRBV7-2 to TRBJ2-5, with 10 bases fitting TRBD2. V was pared by 1 base and J by 4 bases, with 9 bases of the junction left unmatched. Germline V CDR1 and CDR2: SGHTA, FQGNSA. The CDR3 sequence is 17 residues long. As DNA, the CDR3 is TGTGCCAGCAGCTTAGGACGAATTAGCGGGAGGCGAGAGACCCAGTACTTC. Its protein product is CASSLGRISGRRETQYF.

This clonotype was found many times. J is TRBJ2-7 and V is TRBV5-1; D possibly corresponds to TRBD1 (6 bases). This CDR3 spans 18 amino acids. The germline V gene encodes CDR1 SGHRS and CDR2 YFSETQ. V was cut by 1 base and J by 1 base, with 21 bases left in between. The CDR3, as DNA: TGCGCCAGCAGCTTGTCTTCGAGTGGACAGCGAAGTTCCTACGAGCAGTACTTC. As protein: CASSLSSSGQRSSYEQYF.

The rearrangement uses TRBV2 and TRBJ2-1; 10 bases fit TRBD2. Trimming at V came to 7 bases and at J to 4 bases, leaving 22 bases not matched to a gene. Germline loops: CDR1 SNHLY, CDR2 FYNNEI. The CDR3 covers 20 residues. CDR3 sequence: CASKQNSGGSMIRGYNEQFF. CDR3 nucleotides: TGTGCCAGCAAGCAGAATAGCGGGGGGAGTATGATTCGAGGGTACAATGAGCAGTTCTTC.

The J gene is TRBJ2-1, the V gene TRBV7-9; D is ambiguous. Germline assignment: CDR1 SEHNR and CDR2 FQNEAQ (reference sequence). The CDR3 is 14 residues long. V gave up 5 bases and J gave up 2 bases, with 10 bases separating them. DNA of the CDR3: TGTGCCAGCAGCCGTCGGATCGCCTACAATGAGCAGTTCTTC. Amino acid sequence: CASSRRIAYNEQFF. The whole variable domain, filled in from reference TRBV7-9 and TRBJ2-1, reads DTGVSQNPRHKITKRGQNVTFRCDPISEHNRLYWYRQTLGQGPEFLTYFQNEAQLEKSRLLSDRFSAERPKGSFSTLEIQRTEQGDSAMYLCASSRRIAYNEQFFGPGTRLTVL.

There are a few counts of this clonotype. The rearrangement links TRBV3-1 to TRBJ1-2; the match to TRBD1 covers 7 bases. The trim removed 2 bases at V and 4 bases at J, leaving 7 bases unmatched. CDR1 is LGHDT, CDR2 YNNKEL, per germline (reference sequence). The CDR3 contains 15 residues. This CDR3 is CASSQFDRVGYGYTF. The CDR3 DNA is TGTGCCAGCAGCCAATTTGACAGGGTGGGCTATGGCTACACCTTC.

V gene TRBV23-1 combines with J gene TRBJ2-1, with D unclear. TRBV23-1 belongs to the ORF category, with a function that is uncertain. With 1 base removed from V and 10 bases from J, the gap between germline ends came to 17 bases. CDR3 length: 15 residues. The CDR3 loop reads CASSQFAPAGQEQFF. CDR3 DNA sequence: TGCGCCAGCAGTCAATTTGCCCCGGCAGGCCAGGAGCAGTTCTTC.

The CDR3 sequence: CASRTSPVGNTIYF. CDR3 DNA sequence: TGTGCCAGCAGAACCTCCCCGGTAGGAAACACCATATATTTT. The rearrangement joins TRBV2 to TRBJ1-3; the D is unclear. V gave up 6 bases and J gave up 4 bases, with 13 bases separating them. Per the germline V gene, CDR1 is SNHLY and CDR2 is FYNNEI. CDR3 length equals 14 residues. Supplemented by reference TRBV2 and TRBJ1-3, the full variable domain reads EPEVTQTPSHQVTQMGQEVILRCVPISNHLYFYWYRQILGQKVEFLVSFYNNEISEKSEIFDDQFSVERPDGSNFTLKIRSTKLEDSAMYFCASRTSPVGNTIYFGEGSWLTVV.

This clonotype was picked up a small number of times. The chain employs TRBV20-1 and TRBJ2-7, with 8 bases aligning to TRBD2. The germline gives CDR1 DFQATT, CDR2 SNEGSKA (reference sequence). The CDR3 consists of 14 residues. V shed 2 bases, J shed 0 bases, and the junction held 3 bases outside the gene matches. In DNA, the CDR3 is TGCAGTGCTAGAATAGCGGGGCGCTCCTACGAGCAGTACTTC. Encoded protein: CSARIAGRSYEQYF.

The V and J genes are TRBV15 and TRBJ2-3; TRBD2 matches at 9 bases. The CDR3 contains 16 residues. Germline assignment: CDR1 LNHNV and CDR2 YYDKDF (reference sequence). The V segment lost 1 base and the J segment 2 bases; nucleotides outside the gene matches: 4. DNA of the CDR3: TGTGCCACCAGCAGAGTTCTAGCGGGGTTCACAGATACGCAGTATTTT. It codes for CATSRVLAGFTDTQYF.

The rearrangement uses TRBV4-1 and TRBJ1-1, with D tentatively TRBD1 (5 bases). Germline V gene sequence: CDR1 MGHRA, CDR2 YSYEKL. V lost 3 bases to trimming and J lost 3 bases, with 14 bases between them. CDR3 length equals 15 residues. The DNA of the CDR3 is TGCGCCAGCAGCCACGTTCACGCGGGGGACACTGAAGCTTTCTTT. Translation: CASSHVHAGDTEAFF.

The chain joins TRBV7-8 to TRBJ2-1; D possibly corresponds to TRBD1 (5 bases). V dropped 1 base and J dropped 2 bases, with 9 bases sitting between them. In germline, CDR1 is SGHVS, CDR2 FQNEAQ. The CDR3 has 15 residues. The DNA for the CDR3 is TGTGCCAGCAGCTTAGGGACACGTCCCTACAATGAGCAGTTCTTC. Translating it yields CASSLGTRPYNEQFF.

About this clonotype: One junction end does not reproduce the germline sequence, and a read error may be involved. V and J are TRBV7-7 and TRBJ2-2, with a tentative D call TRBD2 (6 bases). The CDR3 length is 15 residues. Germline loops: CDR1 SSHAT, CDR2 FNYEAQ (reference sequence). DNA for the CDR3: TGTGCTAGCACTCAAGGAGGGGCGGGTACCGGGGAGCTGTTTTTT. It is translated as CASTQGGAGTGELFF. The full variable domain, rest sourced from reference TRBV7-7 and TRBJ2-2, is GAGVSQSPRYKVTKRGQDVTLRCDPISSHATLYWYQQALGQGPEFLTYFNYEAQPDKSGLPSDRFSAERPEGSISTLTIQRTEQRDSAMYRCASTQGGAGTGELFFGEGSRLTVL.